This TCR beta chain came from a study of cytomegalovirus exposure and HLA in healthy donors. Study outcomes and limitations: The records held CMV serostatus as the only immune exposure information. Rare TCR sequences dominated, though some public TCRs recurred in many donors.

As for this clone: What it binds is unknown.

The primer mix had 60 Vbeta and 13 Jbeta primers. The method was immunoSEQ multiplex PCR; TCRdb's version includes in-frame clones alone and lacks a portion of them. The repertoire holds fewer than 200,000 clones, with approximately 74% as singletons. Trimming removed 4 bases from V and 3 bases from J, with 15 bases in between. The CDR3 length is 15 residues. CDR1 is MDHEN, CDR2 SYDVKM, per germline. This chain links TRBV28 with TRBJ2-5; D not resolved. Sequenced material: PBMCs. The sequence was collected from a woman under 40 in good health and CMV-seronegative. CDR3 nucleotide sequence: TGTGCCAGCAGTTCCCCCCCGTCAGTTAAAGAGACCCAGTACTTC. Translated, it gives CASSSPPSVKETQYF.